This note documents a single TCR beta chain sequence. Its recognized antigen is unknown. One base away there is no much larger clone; base qualities are not given. Data came from an Illumina NovaSeq 6000. Using 5'RACE with constant-segment primers, TCRalpha and TCRbeta cDNA libraries were constructed, with sample barcodes and unique molecular identifiers added in the process. Trizol reagent was used to extract RNA from every sample. Library amplification was performed in two PCR steps, and a second sample barcode and Illumina TruSeq adapters were introduced in the second step. Sequencing of the libraries was done on an Illumina NovaSeq, producing 2 x 150 bp paired-end reads. Regarding the original processing steps: With migec v1.2.7, reads were demultiplexed and then collapsed into UMI-guided consensus sequences. Using mixcr v2.1.11, UMI consensuses were aligned to TRA and TRB V and J templates and then assembled into clonotypes. Clonotypes were classified as expanded or contracted when called significant by both edgeR and NoisET, with noise models trained on biological replicates. For edgeR calls, the thresholds were a false discovery rate-adjusted p below 0.01 and a log2 fold-change of 1. As an exploratory analysis of dynamics, max-normalized trajectories of the 1000 most abundant clonotypes were examined with PCA combined with hierarchical clustering. Separately sequenced CD4+ and CD8+ repertoires were used to assign a CD4 or CD8 phenotype to each responding clone. In TCRdb, the public reads were trimmed at Q25 with fastp and aligned with MiXCR, with productive beta chains retained. Each record represents a unique CDR3 protein, reported with the most common genes and DNA among its rows. The V and J calls here are based on TCRdb, not the publication. The sample table shows approximately 230,000 distinct CDR3 sequences, and around 17% are seen once. The top ten constitute about 4% of the sample.

The record originates from a study of T-cell memory formation after mild COVID-19 (TCRdb year 2021). Regarding the complete study: TCR sequence clusters from the two donors were largely donor specific. In two donors, T-cell clones that expanded and contracted after mild COVID-19 were followed by sequencing TCRalpha and TCRbeta repertoires longitudinally. Two young, previously healthy adult volunteers, one female and one male, were included in the cohort.

Ficoll-Paque density gradient centrifugation was used to isolate PBMCs. The germline V gene (reference sequence) provides CDR1 SEHNR and CDR2 FQNEAQ. Inclusive of the bounding cysteine and phenylalanine, the CDR3 is 16 residues long. The CDR3 DNA has 48 bases and is translated from base 1. The germline V and J ends show losses of 4 bases and 1 base respectively, and no gene match explains 6 bases of the junction. General study outcomes and caveats: Contracting CD4+ clones were found mainly in CM and EM memory subsets, while CD8+ clones were enriched in EMRA. The second-wave clones that peaked on day 37 were not confirmed to be SARS-CoV-2 specific. Some responding clones were found in pre-infection memory, which suggests that pre-existing cross-reactive memory T cells took part in the SARS-CoV-2 response. Balanced CD4/CD8 phenotypes were observed for clones contracting from day 15 to 85, whereas a bias towards CD4+ was observed for a second wave of clones expanding from day 15 to 37. Only a couple of mild cases were covered by the study, and larger cohorts that include severe cases with pre-infection samples were considered necessary.

This sequence was found in a man between 18 and 29 years old who had mild COVID-19 (a few samples of this study predate the infection). The sample titles of this study are shuffled in the database, so cell type and time point are left out; the donor was told from shared clones. Material: PBMCs or a T cell subset sorted from them (not recorded which). This sequence uses TRBV7-9 and TRBJ1-3, with 8 bases aligning to TRBD1. The CDR3 protein: CASSSWTGLSGNTIYF. The sequenced DNA: TGTGCCAGCAGCTCCTGGACAGGGTTATCTGGAAACACCATATATTTT.